These 20 T cell receptor beta chains came from one sample sequenced in a study of shared clonotypes between healthy human individuals. The protocol was immunoSEQ multiplex PCR, while the TCRdb copy is restricted to in-frame clones and leaves out a portion. Here the sample spans millions of clones, around 95% being singletons. The sequenced material came from naive CD4+ T cells sorted from blood. Subset indicated: CD45RA+ positively selected. The receptors come from a man younger than 30 in good health.

V and J are TRBV2 and TRBJ2-7; weak D call: TRBD1 (6 bases). In germline, CDR1 is SNHLY, CDR2 FYNNEI. The CDR3 sequence is 14 residues long. V was cut by 1 base and J by 5 bases, with 12 bases left in between. The CDR3 coding sequence is TGTGCCAGCAGTGAAGAGGTAGGGGGTCACGAGCAGTACTTC. Translation gives CASSEEVGGHEQYF.

Concerning this clone itself: The sample has other DNA sequences that encode this CDR3 too. The rearrangement links TRBV18 to TRBJ1-1, with D uncertain. CDR3 length: 14 residues. Germline CDR1 KGHSH, CDR2 LQKENI. The V end was cut by 2 bases, the J end by 0 bases, with 7 bases between. CDR3 DNA sequence: TGTGCCAGCTCACCATTACCGTTGAACACTGAAGCTTTCTTT. Protein: CASSPLPLNTEAFF. Using reference TRBV18 and TRBJ1-1 for the parts outside the CDR3, the full variable domain is NAGVMQNPRHLVRRRGQEARLRCSPMKGHSHVYWYRQLPEEGLKFMVYLQKENIIDESGMPKERFSAEFPKEGPSILRIQQVVRGDSAAYFCASSPLPLNTEAFFGQGTRLTVV.

In nucleotides, the CDR3 is TGTGCAAGTCGCCCACTGTTTCGTTTAGTGGGTCGCAATCAGCCCCAGCATTTT. Translated, it gives CASRPLFRLVGRNQPQHF. The V gene is TRBV12-2, the J gene TRBJ1-5. TRBV12-2 is flagged as a pseudogene. The CDR3 has 18 residues.

Worth noting for this clone: The same CDR3 arises from other DNA sequences in this sample as well. The gene calls are TRBV5-1 and TRBJ2-3; maybe TRBD2 (5 bases). The V and J ends lost 0 bases and 3 bases respectively, with 8 bases between them. The CDR3 is made up of 14 amino acids. Germline CDR1 SGHRS, CDR2 YFSETQ. The CDR3 bases are TGCGCCAGCAGCTTGGGCCCGGGGACAGATACGCAGTATTTT. This sequence encodes CASSLGPGTDTQYF. Full variable domain (outside the CDR3, taken from reference TRBV5-1 and TRBJ2-3): KAGVTQTPRYLIKTRGQQVTLSCSPISGHRSVSWYQQTPGQGLQFLFEYFSETQRNKGNFPGRFSGRQFSNSRSEMNVSTLELGDSALYLCASSLGPGTDTQYFGPGTRLTVL.

V is TRBV28 and J is TRBJ1-5; possibly TRBD1 for D (5 bases). The CDR3 covers 15 residues. Per germline, CDR1 MDHEN and CDR2 SYDVKM. Trimming took off 3 bases at V and 2 bases at J, with 11 bases between the two ends. The DNA for the CDR3 is TGTGCCAGCAGTTTGCCGACAGCGGGCAATCAGCCCCAGCATTTT. As protein: CASSLPTAGNQPQHF.

This clone was recorded once. The V and J genes are TRBV28 and TRBJ1-2; D might be TRBD1 (6 bases). There are 12 residues in the CDR3. Trimming stripped 4 bases from V and 11 bases from J, with 14 bases between. Looked up from germline, CDR1 is MDHEN and CDR2 is SYDVKM. CDR3 bases: TGTGCCAGCAGTTCTCAGGGGTTTGGGTACACCTTC. It codes for CASSSQGFGYTF.

This chain links TRBV4-3 with TRBJ2-2, with a tentative D call TRBD2 (6 bases). This CDR3 has 18 amino acids. The V gene lost 1 base and the J gene lost 3 bases, with 18 bases spanning the gap. Germline CDR1 is LGHNA and CDR2 is YSLEER. The CDR3 sequence: CASSQAPVGGTYTGELFF. In DNA, the CDR3 is TGCGCCAGCAGCCAAGCTCCGGTGGGAGGAACCTACACCGGGGAGCTGTTTTTT.

The chain joins TRBV11-2 to TRBJ2-1; D ambiguous. The V gene's germline CDR1 is SGHAT and CDR2 FQNNGV. V was clipped by 6 bases and J by 5 bases, with 17 bases between them. The CDR3 has 15 residues. The CDR3 loop is CASRPSFKPNNEQFF. The CDR3 region has the DNA TGTGCCAGCAGGCCTTCTTTTAAGCCTAACAATGAGCAGTTCTTC. Using reference TRBV11-2 and TRBJ2-1 for the parts outside the CDR3, the full variable domain is EAGVAQSPRYKIIEKRQSVAFWCNPISGHATLYWYQQILGQGPKLLIQFQNNGVVDDSQLPKDRFSAERLKGVDSTLKIQPAKLEDSAVYLCASRPSFKPNNEQFFGPGTRLTVL.

The gene calls are TRBV5-1 and TRBJ2-3, with 10 bases matching TRBD1. CDR3 length: 18 amino acids. The J segment lost 8 bases and the V segment lost 0 bases, leaving 15 bases of the junction unmatched. Germline V CDR1 and CDR2: SGHRS, YFSETQ. The CDR3 sequence is CASSLGTRVGTGASTQYF. For the CDR3, the DNA is TGCGCCAGCAGCTTGGGGACGCGAGTGGGGACAGGGGCAAGTACGCAGTATTTT.

In regard to this clone: Other DNA sequences in this specimen translate into the identical CDR3. The chain couples TRBV5-4 to TRBJ2-5, with 15 bases matching TRBD2. V trimming: 3 bases; J trimming: 3 bases; junction bases outside the gene matches: 3. From germline, CDR1 is SGHNT and CDR2 YYREEE (reference sequence). The CDR3 runs 16 residues. Written as DNA, the CDR3 is TGTGCCAGCAGCTCGGGACTAGCGGGAGGCGAAGAGACCCAGTACTTC. Amino acids: CASSSGLAGGEETQYF. The variable domain in full, completed from reference TRBV5-4 and TRBJ2-5, reads ETGVTQSPTHLIKTRGQQVTLRCSSQSGHNTVSWYQQALGQGPQFIFQYYREEENGRGNFPPRFSGLQFPNYSSELNVNALELDDSALYLCASSSGLAGGEETQYFGPGTRLLVL.

The sample holds one count of this clone. The V call is TRBV4-2, the J call TRBJ2-7, with D perhaps TRBD1 or TRBD2 (6 bases each). Germline CDR1 reads LGHNA; CDR2 reads YNFKEQ. This CDR3 is 13 amino acids long. The ends were cut back, 2 bases at V and 5 bases at J, with 10 bases in the middle. CDR3 DNA sequence: TGTGCCAGCAGCCAAACCGGGGGCAACGAGCAGTACTTC. As protein: CASSQTGGNEQYF.

The rearrangement uses TRBV5-1 and TRBJ2-2; 9 positions agree with TRBD2. The CDR3 loop spans 15 amino acids. J was trimmed by 5 bases and V by 6 bases; bases with no gene match: 8. Germline V gene sequence: CDR1 SGHRS, CDR2 YFSETQ. The CDR3 bases are TGCGCCAGCAATTTAGCGGGAGTCGTAACCGGGGAGCTGTTTTTT. Encoded protein: CASNLAGVVTGELFF.

This clone was recorded once. This sequence joins TRBV18 and TRBJ1-2; TRBD1 matches at 9 bases. The CDR3 is 16 amino acids. The germline gives CDR1 KGHSH, CDR2 LQKENI. The V gene end was trimmed by 6 bases and the J gene end by 7 bases; junction bases not matched to a gene: 15. The DNA of the CDR3 is TGTGCCAGCTCCCCCCGGGACAGGGTCGGAGTAAGTGGCTACACCTTC. It yields the protein CASSPRDRVGVSGYTF.

The genes are TRBV7-9 and TRBJ1-5; TRBD1 matches at 12 bases. Losses at the gene ends were 4 bases for V and 3 bases for J; bases not matched to a gene: 4. Germline values: CDR1 SEHNR, CDR2 FQNEAQ (reference sequence). This CDR3 contains 16 residues. The CDR3 DNA is TGTGCCAGCAGCTCACCGGGACAGGGGGCCAATCAGCCCCAGCATTTT. Protein product: CASSSPGQGANQPQHF.

The chain uses TRBV28 and TRBJ1-4; 8 nucleotides agree with TRBD1. The trim removed 0 bases at V and 8 bases at J, leaving 2 bases unmatched. The CDR3 has 14 residues. Germline V gene lookup returns CDR1 MDHEN and CDR2 SYDVKM. The DNA for the CDR3 is TGTGCCAGCAGTTTATGGACAGGGGCGGAAAAACTGTTTTTT. Protein product: CASSLWTGAEKLFF.

The chain has TRBV6-6 and TRBJ1-5, with D unresolved. CDR1 and CDR2 from the germline V gene are MNHNY and SVGAGI (reference sequence). The V end was cut by 2 bases, the J end by 1 base, with 9 bases between. This CDR3 spans 15 amino acids. This chain's CDR3 is CASSYEGRSNQPQHF. The CDR3 bases are TGTGCCAGCAGTTACGAGGGTAGGAGCAATCAGCCCCAGCATTTT.

The J gene is TRBJ2-1, the V gene TRBV6-6; D call uncertain. Trimming removed 4 bases from V and 4 bases from J, with 5 bases in between. The germline gives CDR1 MNHNY, CDR2 SVGAGI (reference sequence). CDR3 length: 12 residues. The DNA for the CDR3 is TGTGCCAGCAGTTCTGGTTACAATGAGCAGTTCTTC. This encodes CASSSGYNEQFF.

This clone has just one count. This rearrangement joins TRBV27 to TRBJ2-1; no firm D call. This CDR3 contains 11 residues. Per germline, CDR1 MNHEY and CDR2 SMNVEV (reference sequence). Trimming removed 6 bases from V and 7 bases from J, with 7 bases in between. CDR3 protein: CASSILNEQFF. CDR3 coding DNA: TGTGCCAGCAGCATATTAAATGAGCAGTTCTTC.

This rearrangement joins TRBV27 to TRBJ1-2, with TRBD1 matching 7 bases. Germline V gene lookup returns CDR1 MNHEY and CDR2 SMNVEV (reference sequence). CDR3 length: 14 amino acids. Trimming at V came to 6 bases and at J to 6 bases, leaving 10 bases not matched to a gene. The CDR3 region is CASSQDRIANGYTF. The CDR3 DNA reads TGTGCCAGCAGCCAGGACAGGATTGCTAATGGCTACACCTTC.

This clone was picked up one time. The V and J genes are TRBV30 and TRBJ1-5; D is ambiguous. Germline values: CDR1 GTSNPN, CDR2 SVGIG (reference sequence). This CDR3 has 12 residues. Trimming shortened V by 5 bases and J by 7 bases, and 12 bases separated the two germline ends. CDR3 DNA sequence: TGTGCCTGGCGACAATCTGGGCAGCCCCAGCATTTT. It yields the protein CAWRQSGQPQHF.